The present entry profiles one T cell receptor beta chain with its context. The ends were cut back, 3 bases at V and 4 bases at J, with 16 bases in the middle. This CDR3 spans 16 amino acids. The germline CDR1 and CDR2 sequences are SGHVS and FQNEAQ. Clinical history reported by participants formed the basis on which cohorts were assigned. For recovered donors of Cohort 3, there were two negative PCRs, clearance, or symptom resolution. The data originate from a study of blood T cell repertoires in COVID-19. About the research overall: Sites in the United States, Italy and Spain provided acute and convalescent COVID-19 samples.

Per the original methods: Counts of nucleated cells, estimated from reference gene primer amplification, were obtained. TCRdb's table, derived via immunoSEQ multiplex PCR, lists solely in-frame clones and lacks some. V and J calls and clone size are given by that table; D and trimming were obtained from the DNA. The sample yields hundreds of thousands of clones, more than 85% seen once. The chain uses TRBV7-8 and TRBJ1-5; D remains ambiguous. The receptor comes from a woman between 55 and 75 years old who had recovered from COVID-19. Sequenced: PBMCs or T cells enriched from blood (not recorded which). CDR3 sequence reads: CASSFGSGPTNQPQHF. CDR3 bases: TGTGCCAGCAGCTTTGGGTCGGGTCCTACTAATCAGCCCCAGCATTTT.